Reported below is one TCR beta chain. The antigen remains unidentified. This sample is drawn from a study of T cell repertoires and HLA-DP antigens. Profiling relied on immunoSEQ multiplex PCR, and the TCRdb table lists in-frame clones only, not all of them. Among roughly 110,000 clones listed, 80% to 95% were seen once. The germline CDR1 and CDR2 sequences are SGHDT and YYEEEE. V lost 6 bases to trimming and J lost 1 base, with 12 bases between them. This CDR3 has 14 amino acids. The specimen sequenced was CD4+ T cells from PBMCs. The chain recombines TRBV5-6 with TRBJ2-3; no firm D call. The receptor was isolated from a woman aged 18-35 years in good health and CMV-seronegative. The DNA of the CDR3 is TGTGCCAGCAAGCTTCTTGGTGGCACAGATACGCAGTATTTT. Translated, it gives CASKLLGGTDTQYF. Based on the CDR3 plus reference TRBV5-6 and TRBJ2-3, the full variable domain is DAGVTQSPTHLIKTRGQQVTLRCSPKSGHDTVSWYQQALGQGPQFIFQYYEEEERQRGNFPDRFSGHQFPNYSSELNVNALLLGDSALYLCASKLLGGTDTQYFGPGTRLTVL.